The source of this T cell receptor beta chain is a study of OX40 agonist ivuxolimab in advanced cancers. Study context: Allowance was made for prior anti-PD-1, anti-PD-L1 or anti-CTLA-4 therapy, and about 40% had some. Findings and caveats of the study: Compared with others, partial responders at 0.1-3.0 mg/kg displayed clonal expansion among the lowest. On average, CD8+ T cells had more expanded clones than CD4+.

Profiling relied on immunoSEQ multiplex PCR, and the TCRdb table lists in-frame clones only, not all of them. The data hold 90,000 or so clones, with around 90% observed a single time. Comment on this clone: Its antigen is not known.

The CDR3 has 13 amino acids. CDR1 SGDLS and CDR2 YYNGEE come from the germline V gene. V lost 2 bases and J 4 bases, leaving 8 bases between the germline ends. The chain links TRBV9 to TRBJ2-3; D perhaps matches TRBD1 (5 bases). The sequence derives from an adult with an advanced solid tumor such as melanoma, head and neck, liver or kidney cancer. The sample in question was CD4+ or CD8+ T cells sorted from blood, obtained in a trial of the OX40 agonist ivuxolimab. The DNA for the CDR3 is TGTGCCAGCAGCGTGCTAGGGGCAGATACGCAGTATTTT. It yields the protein CASSVLGADTQYF.